This T cell receptor beta chain was recorded in a study of blood T cell repertoires in COVID-19. Looking at the study overall: Spain, Italy and the United States supplied samples that represented acute and convalescent COVID-19.

Only in-frame clones appear in the TCRdb table, and some are missing; sequencing was by immunoSEQ multiplex PCR. Of tens of thousands of clones in the sample, just under 85% are singletons; the top ten hold 5.3%. CDR1 SGDLS and CDR2 YYNGEE come from the germline V gene. Unmatched junction bases numbered 11, after V lost 0 bases and J lost 3 bases. The CDR3 totals 19 residues. The TCR was taken from a man in his 70s with acute or convalescent COVID-19. The chain joins TRBV9 to TRBJ2-2, with 10 bases fitting TRBD1. Sequenced input: peripheral blood. The CDR3 DNA sequence: TGTGCCAGCAGCGTAGGGAGGACAGGGGGATCCCTGGACACCGGGGAGCTGTTTTTT. This translates into CASSVGRTGGSLDTGELFF.